These 29 T cell receptor beta chains were sequenced from one sample in a study of T cell changes during pregnancy in multiple sclerosis. Produced via immunoSEQ multiplex PCR; TCRdb's table is partial and in-frame only. Of over 85,000 clones listed, roughly 91% are singletons. The specimen comprised peripheral blood, sampled after pregnancy. All receptors come from a female donor in good health, enrolled as a control in a pregnancy study.

In its sample, this clone was seen once. The chain recombines TRBV7-3 with TRBJ1-2; D gene ambiguous. V lost 3 bases to trimming and J lost 3 bases, with 8 bases between them. The CDR3 has 13 residues. Germline CDR1 is SGHTA and CDR2 is FQGTGA. The CDR3 bases are TGTGCCAGCAGCTTGAGGCGGGACTATGGCTACACCTTC. Protein: CASSLRRDYGYTF.

The CDR3 is CASSPRTASGANVLTF. The DNA of the CDR3 is TGCGCCAGCAGCCCCCGGACAGCCTCTGGGGCCAACGTCCTGACTTTC. V gene TRBV5-1 combines with J gene TRBJ2-6; weak D call: TRBD1 (6 bases). This CDR3 is 16 amino acids long. Trimming pared 4 bases from V and 0 bases from J, leaving 11 bases between. CDR1 and CDR2 from the germline V gene are SGHRS and YFSETQ.

The chain links TRBV30 to TRBJ1-1, with unresolved D. V was trimmed by 0 bases and J by 8 bases, leaving 10 bases between them. This CDR3 is built from 12 residues. CDR1 is GTSNPN and CDR2 is SVGIG in the germline V gene (reference sequence). As DNA, the CDR3 is TGTGCCTGGAGTGTAGCCTCTAGGGAAGCTTTCTTT. This sequence encodes CAWSVASREAFF. Drawing the rest from reference TRBV30 and TRBJ1-1, the complete variable domain is SQTIHQWPATLVQPVGSPLSLECTVEGTSNPNLYWYRQAAGRGLQLLFYSVGIGQISSEVPQNLSASRPQDRQFILSSKKLLLSDSGFYLCAWSVASREAFFGQGTRLTVV.

The chain is built from TRBV9 and TRBJ2-3; 7 bases agree with TRBD1. The V and J ends lost 0 bases and 4 bases, in that order; junction bases with no gene match: 5. CDR1 is SGDLS, CDR2 YYNGEE, per germline. CDR3 length equals 15 residues. CDR3 protein: CASSVEGGRADTQYF. CDR3 sequence (DNA): TGTGCCAGCAGCGTAGAAGGGGGCCGGGCAGATACGCAGTATTTT.

The chain uses TRBV2 and TRBJ1-1; the match to TRBD1 covers 8 bases. The length of the CDR3 is 15 residues. Germline lookup yields CDR1 SNHLY and CDR2 FYNNEI. Losses at the gene ends were 6 bases for V and 1 base for J; bases not matched to a gene: 7. CDR3 DNA sequence: TGTGCCAGCAGAAGACAGGGGACGGGGAACACTGAAGCTTTCTTT. Translation gives CASRRQGTGNTEAFF.

The V call is TRBV28, the J call TRBJ2-7; TRBD1 might be the D (6 bases). The CDR3 runs 14 residues. V gave up 3 bases and J gave up 6 bases, with 15 bases separating them. Germline loops: CDR1 MDHEN, CDR2 SYDVKM. The CDR3 DNA reads as TGTGCCAGCAGTTTGCCCTCAGGGGCCGGCGAGCAGTACTTC. It encodes CASSLPSGAGEQYF. Complete variable domain (other parts from reference TRBV28 and TRBJ2-7): DVKVTQSSRYLVKRTGEKVFLECVQDMDHENMFWYRQDPGLGLRLIYFSYDVKMKEKGDIPEGYSVSREKKERFSLILESASTNQTSMYLCASSLPSGAGEQYFGPGTRLTVT.

Here the CDR3 DNA reads TGTGCCAGCCGACCCTTCGGGGTGAACACTGAAGCTTTCTTT. This codes for CASRPFGVNTEAFF. The rearrangement uses TRBV6-4 and TRBJ1-1; the D is unclear. Trimming pared 8 bases from V and 0 bases from J, leaving 13 bases between. This CDR3 is built from 14 residues. The germline gives CDR1 MRHNA, CDR2 SNTAGT.

The chain recombines TRBV9 with TRBJ1-4, with D maybe TRBD1 (5 bases). CDR3 length: 15 residues. V dropped 2 bases and J dropped 5 bases, with 13 bases sitting between them. The V gene's germline CDR1 is SGDLS and CDR2 YYNGEE. The CDR3 region has the DNA TGTGCCAGCAGCGTGCGGGACTTTTCAAATGAAAAACTGTTTTTT. This encodes CASSVRDFSNEKLFF. The variable domain in full, with the rest retrieved from reference TRBV9 and TRBJ1-4, is DSGVTQTPKHLITATGQRVTLRCSPRSGDLSVYWYQQSLDQGLQFLIQYYNGEERAKGNILERFSAQQFPDLHSELNLSSLELGDSALYFCASSVRDFSNEKLFFGSGTQLSVL.

This clone was counted a single time. This sequence joins TRBV12-5 and TRBJ2-1, with D perhaps matching TRBD2 (6 bases). CDR1 LGHNT and CDR2 FRNRAP come from the germline V gene. Trimming took off 1 base at V and 3 bases at J, with 7 bases between the two ends. The CDR3 consists of 14 residues. CDR3 loop: CASGLGRGYNEQFF. The CDR3 nucleotides are TGTGCTAGTGGTTTGGGGCGGGGCTACAATGAGCAGTTCTTC.

This chain joins TRBV4-2 and TRBJ1-2; D not resolved. The V gene's germline CDR1 is LGHNA and CDR2 YNFKEQ. V lost 1 base and J lost 4, with 22 bases in between. This CDR3 contains 18 residues. Here the CDR3 DNA reads TGTGCCAGCAGCCAAGTTGATACGGGAATGGGGTTGGGCTATGGCTACACCTTC. It yields the protein CASSQVDTGMGLGYGYTF.

The genes are TRBV7-2 and TRBJ1-1; D call uncertain. CDR3 length: 14 residues. Germline V gene lookup returns CDR1 SGHTA and CDR2 FQGNSA. Trimming removed 5 bases at V and 2 bases at J, with 12 bases between. The CDR3 DNA follows: TGTGCCAGCAGCCGCCTGCAGACTAACACTGAAGCTTTCTTT. As protein: CASSRLQTNTEAFF.

This rearrangement joins TRBV6-4 to TRBJ1-5; D not certain. Germline CDR1 is MRHNA and CDR2 is SNTAGT. Trimming removed 3 bases at V and 7 bases at J, with 10 bases between. The CDR3 extends over 13 amino acids. CDR3: CASSEGSEQPQHF. CDR3 bases: TGTGCCAGCAGTGAGGGCAGTGAGCAGCCCCAGCATTTT.

The chain is built from TRBV28 and TRBJ2-7; perhaps TRBD2 as D (5 bases). There are 14 residues in the CDR3. Germline V gene sequence: CDR1 MDHEN, CDR2 SYDVKM. V lost 8 bases and J lost 1, with 15 bases in between. The CDR3 coding sequence is TGTGCCAGCGGGCCCGTCTGGAGGTCCTACGAGCAGTACTTC. Protein product: CASGPVWRSYEQYF.

This chain's CDR3 is CASSPLGGGAQTDTQYF. The CDR3 coding sequence is TGTGCCAGCAGCCCACTGGGCGGGGGTGCCCAAACAGATACGCAGTATTTT. The chain uses TRBV7-3 and TRBJ2-3, with 7 bases matching TRBD2. After removal of 5 bases from V and 3 bases from J, the junction contained 14 bases not matched to a gene. The CDR3 contains 17 residues. Germline loops: CDR1 SGHTA, CDR2 FQGTGA.

The chain has TRBV2 and TRBJ1-1; D gene ambiguous. CDR3 length: 15 residues. Germline V gene lookup returns CDR1 SNHLY and CDR2 FYNNEI. V lost 2 bases, J lost 6 bases, and 16 bases lay in between. CDR3 nucleotide sequence: TGTGCCAGCAGTGAAAGAGGATTCGGGAAGCCTGAAGCTTTCTTT. Protein: CASSERGFGKPEAFF.

The rearrangement uses TRBV4-3 and TRBJ1-3; D remains unclear. The CDR3 runs to 16 residues. CDR1 and CDR2 from the germline V gene are LGHNA and YSLEER. V was pared by 1 base and J by 0 bases, with 10 bases between. This CDR3 is CASSQGARGSGNTIYF. CDR3 DNA: TGCGCCAGCAGCCAAGGAGCTCGGGGCTCTGGAAACACCATATATTTT.

This clone appeared a single time. V usage is TRBV11-2 and J usage is TRBJ1-6, with a tentative D call TRBD1 (6 bases). The CDR3 totals 16 residues. Germline-derived CDR1 and CDR2 are SGHAT and FQNNGV. Trimming left V 0 bases short and J 6 bases short, with 12 bases between. CDR3: CASSLELTGFNSPLHF. CDR3 bases: TGTGCCAGCAGCTTAGAACTTACAGGGTTTAATTCACCCCTCCACTTT. The variable domain in full, with the rest retrieved from reference TRBV11-2 and TRBJ1-6, is EAGVAQSPRYKIIEKRQSVAFWCNPISGHATLYWYQQILGQGPKLLIQFQNNGVVDDSQLPKDRFSAERLKGVDSTLKIQPAKLEDSAVYLCASSLELTGFNSPLHFGNGTRLTVT.

V usage is TRBV30 and J usage is TRBJ1-1, with D perhaps matching TRBD1 (6 bases). Trimming shortened V by 0 bases and J by 2 bases, and 13 bases separated the two germline ends. The CDR3 has 15 amino acids. Germline V gene sequence: CDR1 GTSNPN, CDR2 SVGIG (reference sequence). CDR3 DNA: TGTGCCTGGAGTGTGGGGGGGGCCCTAAACACTGAAGCTTTCTTT. This codes for CAWSVGGALNTEAFF. Full variable domain (outside the CDR3, taken from reference TRBV30 and TRBJ1-1): SQTIHQWPATLVQPVGSPLSLECTVEGTSNPNLYWYRQAAGRGLQLLFYSVGIGQISSEVPQNLSASRPQDRQFILSSKKLLLSDSGFYLCAWSVGGALNTEAFFGQGTRLTVV.

V usage is TRBV5-8 and J usage is TRBJ1-2; 10 bases are shared with TRBD1. Germline assignment: CDR1 SGHTS and CDR2 YDEGEE. The CDR3 covers 12 residues. With V trimmed by 3 bases and J by 8 bases, 1 base remained unmatched. The CDR3 DNA reads as TGTGCCAGCAGCTGGACAGGGGGAGGCTACACCTTC. Protein sequence: CASSWTGGGYTF.

To note about this clone: The same CDR3 arises from other DNA sequences in this sample as well. In nucleotides, the CDR3 is TGTGCCAGCAGCCCGGGACAGGGACGTGGCTACACCTTC. Encoded protein: CASSPGQGRGYTF. V usage is TRBV6-5 and J usage is TRBJ1-2; 9 positions agree with TRBD1. Germline CDR1 is MNHEY and CDR2 is SVGAGI. This CDR3 is 13 amino acids long. Trimming cost V 6 bases and J 7 bases; bases outside gene matches: 6.

The rearrangement uses TRBV9 and TRBJ2-7, with a weak D call TRBD1 (5 bases). V was shortened by 0 bases and J by 5 bases, with 12 bases between the two germline ends. Germline lookup yields CDR1 SGDLS and CDR2 YYNGEE. The CDR3 has 14 residues. The CDR3 bases are TGTGCCAGCAGCGTAGAGGGCAGGGCGGACGAGCAGTACTTC. Translation gives CASSVEGRADEQYF.

This clone was seen once. The chain joins TRBV6-5 to TRBJ2-3; TRBD2 aligns across 10 bases. Germline trimming cut 5 bases from V and 11 bases from J; bases unmatched to any gene: 13. CDR3 length: 15 residues. Germline-derived CDR1 and CDR2 are MNHEY and SVGAGI. CDR3 sequence (DNA): TGTGCCAGCAGTCCCCTCCAGCGGGGGGGCCGCGGGCAGTATTTT. Amino acids: CASSPLQRGGRGQYF.

V is TRBV11-3 and J is TRBJ2-5; D is perhaps TRBD2 (6 bases). The CDR3 loop spans 13 amino acids. The germline V gene has CDR1 SGHNT and CDR2 YENEEA. V dropped 5 bases and J dropped 3 bases, with 10 bases sitting between them. CDR3 region: CASSRAGKETQYF. The DNA for the CDR3 is TGTGCCAGCAGCCGTGCGGGAAAAGAGACCCAGTACTTC.

The chain is built from TRBV7-9 and TRBJ1-5; a weak D match, TRBD1 (5 bases). The CDR3 contains 15 residues. CDR1 and CDR2 (germline): SEHNR, FQNEAQ (reference sequence). V gave up 1 base and J gave up 2 bases, with 9 bases separating them. The CDR3 spells CASSLEGGGNQPQHF. The CDR3 DNA reads as TGTGCCAGCAGCTTAGAGGGAGGGGGCAATCAGCCCCAGCATTTT.

V gene TRBV6-5 combines with J gene TRBJ2-1; D perhaps matches TRBD2 (5 bases). Germline V gene data show CDR1 as MNHEY and CDR2 as SVGAGI. V gave up 6 bases and J gave up 8 bases, with 17 bases separating them. This CDR3 has 14 amino acids. The CDR3 region has the DNA TGTGCCAGCAGCGATACGGGGTTTTTCGATGAGCAGTTCTTC. Protein product: CASSDTGFFDEQFF.

J is TRBJ1-2 and V is TRBV7-2; 9 nucleotides align to TRBD1. This CDR3 is 14 amino acids long. V was clipped by 3 bases and J by 6 bases; unmatched bases: 5. Per the germline V gene, CDR1 is SGHTA and CDR2 is FQGNSA. The CDR3 sequence: CASSLGQGQDGYTF. The CDR3 DNA reads as TGTGCCAGCAGCTTGGGACAGGGCCAAGATGGCTACACCTTC.

The rearrangement links TRBV7-2 to TRBJ1-1; D gene uncertain. The length of the CDR3 is 12 residues. Trimming took 2 bases from V and 7 from J, leaving 8 bases between them. Germline V gives CDR1 SGHTA, CDR2 FQGNSA. In DNA, the CDR3 is TGTGCCAGCAGCTTAACGCGGCGTGAAGCTTTCTTT. Encoded protein: CASSLTRREAFF. Based on the CDR3 plus reference TRBV7-2 and TRBJ1-1, the full variable domain is GAGVSQSPSNKVTEKGKDVELRCDPISGHTALYWYRQSLGQGLEFLIYFQGNSAPDKSGLPSDRFSAERTGGSVSTLTIQRTQQEDSAVYLCASSLTRREAFFGQGTRLTVV.

This rearrangement joins TRBV28 to TRBJ1-5; D call uncertain. The V and J ends lost 2 bases and 3 bases respectively, with 5 bases between them. Germline V gene sequence: CDR1 MDHEN, CDR2 SYDVKM. This CDR3 is 13 amino acids long. CDR3 sequence (DNA): TGTGCCAGCAGTTTAAACAACAATCAGCCCCAGCATTTT. It specifies CASSLNNNQPQHF.

This clone was counted between two and nine times. CDR3 residues: CASSQDPYSPLHF. The DNA for the CDR3 is TGCGCCAGCAGCCAAGATCCGTATTCACCCCTCCACTTT. This chain links TRBV4-3 with TRBJ1-6; D gene uncertain. CDR3 length: 13 residues. The V end was cut by 0 bases, the J end by 8 bases, with 5 bases between. Germline values: CDR1 LGHNA, CDR2 YSLEER.